This T cell receptor beta chain stems from a study of blood T cells in healthy people across ages. This clonotype occurred a few times. This may arise from a read error, as a much more abundant clone is one base away. Sample-barcoded 5' priming and a J-beta primer mix drove a second PCR of 7 to 11 cycles. TCRdb passed the 5' RACE reads through MiXCR, listing each CDR3 protein once. The table includes roughly 640,000 distinct CDR3 sequences, about 28% detected once. Germline CDR1 reads SEHNR; CDR2 reads FQNEAQ (reference sequence). The CDR3 has 14 amino acids. The sample comprised blood. The sequence was collected from an elderly woman in good health. This chain connects TRBV7-9 to TRBJ1-4; D is ambiguous. This chain's CDR3 is CASSLERTNEKRFF. CDR3 bases: TGTGCCAGCAGCTTGGAGAGGACTAATGAAAAACGGTTTTTT.